This TCR beta chain was captured in a study of cytomegalovirus exposure and HLA in healthy donors (dated by TCRdb to 2017 to 2019). A note on the overall study: According to an earlier analysis of 587 of the donors, 150 million to 200 million T cells yielded 90 million to 130 million unique TCR beta sequences and approximately 300 Gb of sequence data. In addition to the first cohort of approximately 650 subjects, a separate validation cohort of 120 different subjects was used. The study used immunosequencing to profile the T cell repertoires of several hundred subjects and linked those repertoires to cytomegalovirus serostatus. To predict cytomegalovirus infection status, the study combined high-throughput TCR immunosequencing, statistical association of individual TCRs with disease status, and machine learning. To decide whether each TCR beta V gene segment behaved as functional or pseudogenic, an earlier analysis of some 570 of the donors relied on high-throughput TCR beta sequencing. Among some 400 genotyped donors of the cohort, an average of roughly 230,000 unique TCR beta nucleotide sequences was sequenced per donor, of which roughly 17% were non-productive. All discovery cohort repertoires had been generated using a single sequencing platform. In the later analysis, no new phenotypic data were used to find candidate immune exposures; instead, reliance was placed on TCR beta sequences and their occurrence across donors. Genome-wide SNP genotypes for about 65% of the roughly 700 donors were used in a later genetic analysis, which treated that subset as a discovery cohort. A later analysis re-analyzed previously published TCR beta repertoires from 500 to 700 donors and added high-resolution HLA genotyping to study TCR occurrence patterns. Because of strong linkage in the cohort, four to six DR-DQ haplotypes were treated as single units for association and clustering. Class I and class II HLA loci were covered by the typing at four-digit resolution. Alongside the repertoire data, information on donor age, sex, ethnicity and CMV serostatus was compiled. The number of donors typed differed by locus, with roughly 620-640 for A, B, C, DRB1 and DQB1, 522 for DQA1, about 610 for DPA1, and under 490 for DPB1. Roughly 300 gigabases of sequencing data and roughly 90 million unique TCR sequences were included in an early release covering about 700 HLA-typed donors. The study aimed to test whether signatures of past pathogen exposure could be identified by cataloging public T cell receptors. Of the roughly 390 genotyped donors, approximately 81% were placed in the genetic ancestry cluster associated with self-reported Caucasian donors.

The cohort was made up of several hundred healthy bone marrow donors. At the time of sampling, every cohort member was nominally healthy, though immune exposures that went unrecorded were likely present. The donor tested CMV seropositive, placing the donor among the 290 or so seropositive members of the cohort. Each donor provided a peripheral blood sample, and peripheral blood mononuclear cells were used for TCR beta sequencing. The Qiagen DNeasy Blood Extraction Kit was used to extract genomic DNA from the blood cell samples. The library was built by means of the immunoSEQ multiplex PCR assay. A mixture of 60 forward primers for TCR Vbeta segments and 13 reverse primers for TCR Jbeta segments was used in the multiplex PCR. The CDR3 region of rearranged TCR beta genes was amplified from genomic DNA by a multiplex PCR assay. The amplified TCR beta libraries were sequenced on the Illumina HiSeq System as 87-base-pair reads. The authors' pipeline ran thus. Across the roughly 670 repertoires, a later analysis counted 78 million or so unique TCR beta chains, approximately 10 million of which were shared by at least two donors. Raw reads were error-corrected and collapsed into unique sequences by a nearest-neighbor algorithm in which closely related sequences were merged to remove PCR and sequencing errors. To assign V, D and J gene segments, CDR3 sequences were aligned to IMGT reference sequences. For a sequence to be retained, a match of at least six nucleotides to both a V gene segment and a J gene segment was required. Rearrangements were called productive when the CDR3 lacked stop codons and stayed in frame with V and J; all others were non-productive. Following IMGT convention, CDR3 was defined as the stretch from the second conserved V-encoded cysteine to the conserved J-encoded phenylalanine. The earlier analysis of 450 to 750 of the donors excluded any sequence lacking an unambiguous match to a single V gene segment. An earlier analysis of a few hundred of the donors called V segments functional above 56.7% productive rearrangements and segregating when the between-donor standard deviation exceeded 5%. A statistical classification framework was developed to diagnose cytomegalovirus status using the catalog of TCR beta chain sequences. A later analysis assigned V and J genes by comparing TCR nucleotide sequences with IMGT/GENE-DB human TR gene sequences. Using the TCRdist pipeline, a later analysis assigned CDR3 sequences along with most-parsimonious VDJ recombination scenarios. A later analysis defined each TCR beta chain by its CDR3 amino acid sequence plus V-gene family, and excluded reads lacking a unique V-gene family. To address suspected cross-contamination and a sequencing artifact, a later analysis removed approximately 600 highly shared, low-generation-probability nucleotide sequences. In a later analysis, a clonal expansion index was calculated for each public chain from normalized within-repertoire ranks of inferred template counts. Generation probabilities in a later analysis came from a VDJ recombination model fitted to out-of-frame rearrangements, and those results were checked against IGoR. A later analysis scored TCR-TCR, TCR-HLA and TCR-CMV co-occurrence with hypergeometric tests, applying a repertoire-size bias correction to TCR pairs. In a later analysis, false discovery rates were estimated by permuting HLA or CMV assignments 20 times. In a later analysis, co-occurring TCRs were grouped using DBSCAN, and TCRdist sequence similarity was added for clustering within HLA-allele-positive subsets. Repertoires with fewer than 30,000 or more than 120,000 public chains, plus five repertoires with anomalous nucleotide sharing, were excluded from co-occurrence clustering. The table was pulled from immuneACCESS by TCRdb, which kept in-frame rearrangements only. Such tables lose some clones; where checked, under half of the loss comes from unresolved V genes, and the rest has no known cause. V and J calls and clone size are those listed in that table; D and trimming were worked out from the DNA. The table for this sample lists 65,000 to 85,000 clones; around two thirds of them were counted only once. Approximately 4.4% of the sample is in the top ten clones.

Overall results and qualifications from the work: At a false discovery rate of 0.05, a later analysis linked 16,951 TCR beta sequences to specific HLA alleles. In a later genetic analysis, fewer N-insertions in productive TCRs were reported among donors in an Asian-associated ancestry cluster than the roughly 700-donor mean. The sequencing pipeline was judged likely to have produced a cluster of highly shared sequence variants as a technical artifact. HLA typing was unavailable for some donors at each locus, so association tests used only the typed subset. Because counts were too low, 15 to 20 rarely observed V segments, including chromosome 9 orphons, were excluded from the earlier analysis of 587 of the donors. In a later genetic analysis, a missense DCLRE1C variant was associated with V-gene and J-gene trimming of TCR beta chains, and the association was replicated in an independent cohort. In a later analysis, HLA-associated TCR beta chains showed more clonal expansion and lower generation probabilities than non-associated chains that were equally common. A later analysis reported that several top co-occurrence clusters appeared linked to parvovirus B19, influenza, CMV and Epstein-Barr virus. Linkage disequilibrium might explain the correlated functional status among segregating V segments, but an unknown experimental factor could not be ruled out. Broadly in line with IMGT annotations, most TCR beta V segments showed up in productive rearrangements about 87% or about 30% of the time in an earlier analysis of 450 to 600 of the donors. In a later analysis, TCR association rates were found to vary across HLA loci, with the most associated TCRs seen for DRB1 alleles and the fewest for HLA-C alleles. Three of the identified cytomegalovirus-associated TCR beta chains were confirmed in vitro to be specific for cytomegalovirus antigens. A further reported finding was that TCR beta sequences accurately predicted the HLA-A and HLA-B alleles for most subjects in the first cohort. The authors suggested that the approach could potentially be generalized to other disease states and immunological phenotypes. Some IMGT-functional V segments, including TRBV6-2 and TRBV6-3, could not be told apart with the 87-base-pair reads, so those segments were excluded. Most CMV-associated TCR beta chains appeared to be HLA-restricted in a later analysis, and the HLA associations seemed to be driven largely by CMV exposure. Presence/absence analyses assumed roughly uniform sequencing depth across donors, an assumption that may not hold. Immune exposure information for the cohort was limited to CMV serostatus. Strong co-occurrence of HLA alleles, especially DR and DQ, made assigning TCR associations to individual alleles difficult. The classifier was reported to diagnose cytomegalovirus status with high specificity and sensitivity in both the original cohort and the validation cohort. While some public TCRs were present in many individuals, most TCR sequences turned up only very rarely across donors. A total of fewer than 200 TCR beta chains were listed by the study as associated with cytomegalovirus. The cohort was sequenced for TCR beta chains only, and without alpha or paired-chain data the features that could be detected were limited.

About this clone itself: This clone's antigen is unknown. No clone much larger than this one lies a single base away; base qualities are absent.

According to the germline V gene (reference sequence), CDR1 reads SGHNT and CDR2 reads YYREEE. There are 14 amino acids in the CDR3, from cysteine to phenylalanine inclusive. Only the CDR3 part of the read is kept: 42 bases, read in frame from the first base. V gives up 4 bases and J gives up 0 bases, and the segment between their germline ends measures 10 bases. The rearrangement combines TRBV5-4 with TRBJ1-1; matching of 5 bases hints at TRBD1 as the D gene. The origin of this receptor is a man in his sixties in good health and CMV-seropositive. The sample taken for sequencing was PBMCs. The CDR3 corresponds to CASSADRMNTEAFF. The sequenced DNA is TGTGCCAGCAGCGCTGACAGAATGAACACTGAAGCTTTCTTT.